This entry is about one T cell receptor beta chain. This clone was recorded a few times. There is no known antigen for this receptor. No base qualities exist here, and no much larger clone lies one base off it. The sample has other DNA sequences that encode this CDR3 too. Based on the germline V gene, the CDR1 and CDR2 sequences are LGHNA and YNFKEQ. The germline ends are 3 bases apart after V is trimmed by 1 base and J by 3 bases. Counted from cysteine to phenylalanine, this CDR3 has 12 amino acids. Left in the record is the CDR3 DNA by itself, 36 bases read in frame from the first base. Genomic DNA was isolated using the Qiagen DNeasy kit from unsorted PBMCs as well as from negatively selected CD4+ and CD8+ fractions. Using primers that anneal to V and J segments, immunoSEQ multiplex PCR amplified the TCR beta CDR3 regions. A synthetic immune receptor repertoire was used to minimize amplification bias, and remaining bias was computationally removed after sequencing. Concerning the study's data processing: Repertoire diversity was quantified as the Shannon entropy index using custom Python scripts. Unsorted, CD4+ and CD8+ repertoires were analyzed separately, except in combined analyses where CD4+ and CD8+ sequences were merged in silico. A clone was considered expanded if an increase in frequency of at least 2-fold after treatment relative to C1D1 was found, and a pseudocount of 0.5 was applied to clones undetected at baseline. Clones with 0 or 1 copy at C1D1 were defined as singleton clones, while clones with 2 or more copies were defined as non-singleton clones. Clones expanded in unsorted samples were assigned a CD4+, CD8+ or unknown annotation through matching of protein sequences in sorted samples from the same patient. Wilcoxon tests on paired samples were used to test diversity changes from C1D1 to C4D1. This immuneACCESS table, as held by TCRdb, lists in-frame sequences with V and J called but not all clones. Of the missing ones, under half trace to an unresolved V gene in checked studies; the others have no known cause. The DNA gave D and trimming, while V, J and clone size come from that table. A total of fewer than 45,000 clones appear in this sample, more than 85% of them only once. Clones ranked in the top ten supply about 5.9% of the sample.

The data stem from a study of PD-1 blockade in classical Hodgkin lymphoma (dated by TCRdb to the early 2020s). In the study overall: Nivolumab dosing was 3 mg/kg intravenously every 2 weeks, continuing until either disease progression or unacceptable toxicity. A peripheral blood immune signature of response to PD-1 blockade in classical Hodgkin lymphoma was defined using TCR beta sequencing and CyTOF. Study-wide conclusions, independent of this receptor: The study was limited to a single clinical trial cohort, and causes of repertoire differences, possibly disease activity or prior therapy, remained undefined. Trial patients with a complete response had baseline diversity similar to that of newly diagnosed patients, while partial responders and progressors had significantly lower diversity. CD4+ but not CD8+ TCR diversity rose significantly by C4D1 (p=0.0027 vs p=0.16), most apparent in complete responders (p=0.02). Newly diagnosed patients were reported to have lower baseline TCR diversity than healthy donors, and relapsed/refractory patients were reported to have lower baseline TCR diversity still. Lower diversity was seen in patients whose nivolumab began less than 1 year after ASCT, and these patients were left out of later analyses so that immune reconstitution would not confound the results.

Reading the label with the study, this specimen's time point is: cycle 2 day 1 (C2D1) of nivolumab. All trial patients had relapsed after autologous stem cell transplantation, with cohorts A, B and C differing in prior brentuximab vedotin exposure. A total of 56 patients with relapsed/refractory classical Hodgkin lymphoma made up the trial cohort, and each patient's best overall response was complete response, partial response or progressive disease. In the multi-cohort phase II CheckMate 205 trial, trial patients received single-agent nivolumab. Best overall response was determined by an independent review committee according to the 2007 International Working Group response criteria. Trial PBMCs were obtained immediately prior to nivolumab initiation (C1D1) and on therapy at cycle 2 day 1 and cycle 4 day 1. After peripheral blood was drawn into 8 mL Vacutainer Cell Preparation Tubes, PBMCs were isolated by centrifugation and then cryopreserved.

The sequence is built from TRBV4-2 and TRBJ1-1, with the D gene uncertain. This receptor was taken from a human donor with classical Hodgkin lymphoma. The sample consisted of peripheral blood mononuclear cells (PBMCs), taken before the second cycle of nivolumab. The sequenced DNA is TGTGCCAGCAGCCAAGTGGACACTGAAGCTTTCTTT. Its protein is CASSQVDTEAFF.